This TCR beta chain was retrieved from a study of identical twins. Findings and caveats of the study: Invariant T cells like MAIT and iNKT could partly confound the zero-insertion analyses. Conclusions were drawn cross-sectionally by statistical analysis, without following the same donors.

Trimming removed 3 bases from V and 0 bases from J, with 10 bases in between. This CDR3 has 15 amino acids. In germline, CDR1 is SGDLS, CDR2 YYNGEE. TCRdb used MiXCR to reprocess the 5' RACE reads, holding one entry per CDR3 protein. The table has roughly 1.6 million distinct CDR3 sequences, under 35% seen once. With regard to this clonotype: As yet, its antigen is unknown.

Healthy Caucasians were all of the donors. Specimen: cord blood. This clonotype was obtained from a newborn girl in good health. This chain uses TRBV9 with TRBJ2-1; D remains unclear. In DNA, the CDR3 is TGTGCCAGCAGCGCCCCTGGTGGCTCCTACAATGAGCAGTTCTTC. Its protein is CASSAPGGSYNEQFF.